The rows below give T cell receptor beta chains drawn from one sample of a study of cytomegalovirus exposure and HLA in healthy donors. Sequenced by immunoSEQ multiplex PCR; TCRdb stores in-frame clones only, minus some. The table records over 130,000 clones, around 80% of them present only once. Source material: PBMCs. Receptors originate from a female donor in good health and CMV-seronegative. Each CDR3 is given with its conserved first and last residue. The D gene is left open where the match is weak. Clone size, where shown, is once, few, many, or a class for clones that have expanded.

d_call clone_size j_call v_call cdr3_aa cdr3_nt
TRBD1 - TRBJ2-1 TRBV6-1 CASSPWGQEYNEQFF TGTGCCAGCAGCCCCTGGGGACAGGAATACAATGAGCAGTTCTTC
- - TRBJ2-7 TRBV6-6 CASSYLGLDYEQYF TGTGCCAGCAGTTACTTAGGACTGGACTACGAGCAGTACTTC
TRBD2 - TRBJ2-5 TRBV13 CASSRGGSTQETQYF TGTGCCAGCAGTCGGGGGGGGAGCACTCAAGAGACCCAGTACTTC
TRBD1 once TRBJ2-3 TRBV12-5 CASGLTSGQGVDTQYF TGTGCTAGTGGTCTGACCTCGGGACAGGGGGTAGATACGCAGTATTTT
- - TRBJ1-1 TRBV19 CASSRGGNTEAFF TGTGCCAGTAGTCGGGGAGGGAACACTGAAGCTTTCTTT
- - TRBJ2-7 TRBV6-6 CASSYSGGVEQYF TGTGCCAGCAGTTACTCAGGCGGGGTTGAGCAGTACTTC
TRBD1 - TRBJ2-5 TRBV27 CASRDRGQETQYF TGTGCCAGCAGAGACAGGGGCCAAGAGACCCAGTACTTC
- few TRBJ1-5 TRBV23-1 CASSQSGKEDQPQHF TGCGCCAGCAGTCAATCGGGGAAGGAGGATCAGCCCCAGCATTTT
TRBD2 - TRBJ2-3 TRBV9 CASSVTSGTPTTDTQYF TGTGCCAGCAGCGTGACTAGCGGGACCCCCACCACAGATACGCAGTATTTT
- - TRBJ2-1 TRBV6-5 CASSYGGTHNEQFF TGTGCCAGCAGTTACGGCGGGACCCACAATGAGCAGTTCTTC
- once TRBJ2-7 TRBV11-2 CASSSPGTHSSYEQYF TGTGCCAGCAGCTCCCCCGGGACACATAGCTCCTACGAGCAGTACTTC
TRBD1 - TRBJ1-5 TRBV10-1 CASKRTGNQPQHF TGCGCCAGCAAACGGACAGGGAATCAGCCCCAGCATTTT
- - TRBJ2-7 TRBV28 CASSLAPIFEQYF TGTGCCAGCAGTTTAGCGCCCATCTTCGAGCAGTACTTC
- once TRBJ2-3 TRBV5-6 CASSFRGADTQYF TGTGCCAGCAGCTTCCGCGGAGCAGATACGCAGTATTTT
- few TRBJ1-5 TRBV5-6 CASSLKGGNQPQHF TGTGCCAGCAGCTTGAAAGGGGGCAATCAGCCCCAGCATTTT
TRBD1 few TRBJ1-1 TRBV9 CASSTRTGEAFF TGTGCCAGCAGCACCAGGACAGGCGAAGCTTTCTTT
- - TRBJ2-1 TRBV6-5 CASSYSEGTHNEQFF TGTGCCAGCAGTTACTCCGAGGGGACTCACAATGAGCAGTTCTTC
- - TRBJ1-1 TRBV6-6 CASSYPEMNTEAFF TGTGCCAGCAGTTACCCAGAAATGAACACTGAAGCTTTCTTT
TRBD1 - TRBJ1-5 TRBV2 CASSDRGNQPQHF TGTGCCAGCAGCGACAGGGGCAATCAGCCCCAGCATTTT
- - TRBJ1-4 TRBV28 CASSAPPPGAGEKLFF TGTGCCAGCAGTGCCCCTCCCCCAGGGGCCGGTGAAAAACTGTTTTTT
TRBD1 - TRBJ2-5 TRBV9 CASSPLGQGGETQYF TGTGCCAGCAGCCCCCTCGGACAGGGTGGAGAGACCCAGTACTTC
TRBD1 - TRBJ1-5 TRBV6-1 CASSGATGMQLSNQPQHF TGTGCCAGCAGTGGGGCGACAGGGATGCAACTTAGCAATCAGCCCCAGCATTTT
- - TRBJ2-2 TRBV29-1 CSVLLPGEETGELFF TGCAGCGTCCTTTTGCCGGGAGAGGAAACCGGGGAGCTGTTTTTT
TRBD2 - TRBJ2-2 TRBV18 CASSPPGASGSSGELFF TGTGCCAGCTCACCACCCGGAGCTAGCGGGAGCAGCGGGGAGCTGTTTTTT
TRBD1 - TRBJ1-5 TRBV5-1 CASSAGGSNQPQHF TGCGCCAGCAGCGCAGGGGGTAGCAATCAGCCCCAGCATTTT
TRBD1 - TRBJ2-7 TRBV6-6 CASSYPGQGVYEQYF TGTGCCAGCAGTTACCCGGGACAGGGGGTCTACGAGCAGTACTTC
TRBD2 few TRBJ2-7 TRBV14 CASSQGLAVPYEQYF TGTGCCAGCAGCCAGGGACTAGCTGTCCCCTACGAGCAGTACTTC
TRBD1 - TRBJ1-1 TRBV5-1 CASSWGDRGNTEAFF TGCGCCAGCAGCTGGGGGGACAGGGGGAACACTGAAGCTTTCTTT
- few TRBJ2-7 TRBV2 CASTRQPSSYEQYF TGTGCCAGCACCAGACAACCCAGCAGCTACGAGCAGTACTTC
- - TRBJ2-1 TRBV5-1 CASSLRGATYNEQFF TGCGCCAGCAGCCTTCGTGGAGCCACCTACAATGAGCAGTTCTTC
- - TRBJ1-5 TRBV11-2 CASSLDQAPNQPQHF TGTGCCAGCAGCTTAGATCAGGCTCCGAATCAGCCCCAGCATTTT
- - TRBJ2-4 TRBV25-1 CASSATPGIQYF TGTGCCAGCAGTGCAACCCCGGGGATTCAGTACTTC
- few TRBJ1-5 TRBV5-6 CASSLVGGGEPQHF TGTGCCAGCAGCTTGGTTGGGGGAGGAGAGCCCCAGCATTTT
TRBD1 few TRBJ1-1 TRBV7-9 CASRPRQGGTEAFF TGTGCCAGCAGACCCAGACAGGGTGGAACTGAAGCTTTCTTT
TRBD1 - TRBJ2-5 TRBV28 CASSSRDRGLETQYF TGTGCCAGCAGTTCACGGGACAGGGGGCTTGAGACCCAGTACTTC
- - TRBJ1-4 TRBV28 CASSLRLWQGNEKLFF TGTGCCAGCAGTTTAAGATTGTGGCAGGGGAATGAAAAACTGTTTTTT
TRBD2 - TRBJ2-1 TRBV11-2 CASRLTQAGASYNEQFF TGTGCCAGCAGATTGACCCAAGCGGGAGCGTCCTACAATGAGCAGTTCTTC
- once TRBJ2-2 TRBV5-1 CASSLARVGILTGELFF TGCGCCAGCAGCTTGGCCCGGGTCGGGATTCTTACCGGGGAGCTGTTTTTT
- - TRBJ2-1 TRBV11-3 CASSLGQAPYNEQFF TGTGCCAGCAGCTTAGGACAGGCACCATACAATGAGCAGTTCTTC
- - TRBJ2-7 TRBV7-9 CASSWDKSYEQYF TGTGCCAGCAGCTGGGACAAGTCCTACGAGCAGTACTTC
TRBD1 - TRBJ1-1 TRBV28 CASSLGTGGETEAFF TGTGCCAGCAGTTTAGGGACAGGGGGGGAGACTGAAGCTTTCTTT
TRBD1 few TRBJ2-7 TRBV6-1 CASSGSRDRDFYEQYF TGTGCCAGCAGTGGCTCCCGGGACAGGGACTTCTACGAGCAGTACTTC
TRBD2 few TRBJ2-7 TRBV6-1 CAASRETSGYYEQYF TGTGCCGCCAGCAGGGAGACTAGCGGGTATTACGAGCAGTACTTC
TRBD1 - TRBJ2-3 TRBV2 CASSPGTGNTDTQYF TGTGCCAGCAGTCCCGGGACAGGGAACACAGATACGCAGTATTTT
- - TRBJ1-1 TRBV5-3 CARSGPHKTGEAFF TGTGCCAGAAGCGGACCACATAAGACGGGAGAAGCTTTCTTT
- - TRBJ1-5 TRBV21-1 CASSKVFLRDRNQPQHF TGTGCCAGCAGCAAAGTATTCCTCCGGGACAGGAATCAGCCCCAGCATTTT
- - TRBJ2-2 TRBV30 CAWSVGWGDTGELFF TGTGCCTGGAGTGTGGGGTGGGGCGACACCGGGGAGCTGTTTTTT
TRBD2 - TRBJ2-1 TRBV19 CASSGTSFFF TGTGCCTCCTCCGGGACTAGCTTCTTCTTC
TRBD1 - TRBJ2-7 TRBV7-9 CASSPPPAGGITYEQYF TGTGCCAGCAGCCCCCCGCCCGCAGGGGGCATAACCTACGAGCAGTACTTC
- - TRBJ1-1 TRBV29-1 CSVEGTEENTEAFF TGCAGCGTTGAAGGGACTGAAGAGAACACTGAAGCTTTCTTT
TRBD1 - TRBJ2-7 TRBV27 CASSRGTGDSYEQYF TGTGCCAGCAGCCGGGGGACAGGGGACTCCTACGAGCAGTACTTC
TRBD2 - TRBJ2-1 TRBV7-9 CASRSGGVGDNEQFF TGTGCCAGCAGATCCGGGGGGGTCGGGGACAATGAGCAGTTCTTC
- - TRBJ1-5 TRBV2 CASSEGADNQPQHF TGTGCCAGCAGTGAAGGGGCAGACAATCAGCCCCAGCATTTT